This T cell receptor beta chain was recorded in a study of blood T cell repertoires in COVID-19. Background on the study: From the United States, Italy and Spain came samples of acute and convalescent COVID-19. From T cells, B-cell-depleted T cells, or PBMCs came the material, which was cDNA or gDNA.

Participant age was 18 to 89 years, and participants resided in about 25 US areas. The method was immunoSEQ multiplex PCR; TCRdb's version includes in-frame clones alone and lacks a portion of them. The data contain around 250,000 clones, 65% to 90% of them seen just once; the ten biggest clones take up around 16%. The V gene end was trimmed by 7 bases and the J gene end by 1 base; junction bases not matched to a gene: 3. CDR3 length equals 13 residues. Germline loops: CDR1 LNHNV, CDR2 YYDKDF (reference sequence). The material sequenced was PBMCs or T cells enriched from blood (not recorded which). The TCR sequence derives from a man in his late teens or twenties who had recovered from COVID-19. The gene calls are TRBV15 and TRBJ1-1; 7 nucleotides match TRBD1. The CDR3 nucleotides are TGTGCCACCACCGACAGGGAGAACACTGAAGCTTTCTTT. Protein product: CATTDRENTEAFF.